Shown below are 22 T cell receptor beta chains from a single sample sequenced in a study of T-cell reconstitution after alpha-beta-depleted transplantation in children. The library targeted TCRbeta and was prepared with unique molecular identifiers. MiXCR, applied by TCRdb to the PCR reads, yields one record per CDR3 protein. The table lists approximately 82,000 distinct CDR3 sequences, roughly 15% of them singletons. Material: PBMCs, mostly from graft donor cells, obtained 180 days after TCRalphabeta/CD19-depleted stem cell transplant. The source is a male patient aged 2 to 9 who had a stem cell transplant for acute lymphoblastic leukemia, so the T cells may come from the graft donor.

The chain has TRBV29-1 and TRBJ2-5; 8 bases agree with TRBD1. With 7 bases clipped from V and 5 bases from J, the junction kept 6 bases outside the gene matches. This CDR3 has 12 residues. In germline, CDR1 is SQVTM, CDR2 ANQGSEA. The CDR3 region is CSGWTGLETQYF. Written as DNA, the CDR3 is TGCAGCGGGTGGACAGGGCTTGAGACCCAGTACTTC. Full variable domain (missing parts from reference TRBV29-1 and TRBJ2-5): SAVISQKPSRDICQRGTSLTIQCQVDSQVTMMFWYRQQPGQSLTLIATANQGSEATYESGFVIDKFPISRPNLTFSTLTVSNMSPEDSSIYLCSGWTGLETQYFGPGTRLLVL.

The chain combines TRBV12-3 or TRBV12-4 with TRBJ1-5, with 7 bases lining up with TRBD1. V shed 1 base, J shed 2 bases, and the junction held 5 bases outside the gene matches. This CDR3 is built from 16 residues. CDR3 loop: CASSLVAGGGNQPQHF. The DNA for the CDR3 is TGTGCCAGCAGTTTAGTGGCAGGGGGAGGCAATCAGCCCCAGCATTTT.

The chain carries TRBV10-3 and TRBJ2-2, with TRBD1 identical over 10 bases. The V and J ends lost 6 bases and 4 bases, in that order; junction bases with no gene match: 8. CDR3 size: 16 residues. CDR1 and CDR2 from the germline V gene are ENHRY and SYGVKD. The CDR3 is CAISRDRGISTGELFF. For the CDR3, the DNA is TGTGCCATCAGCCGGGACAGGGGAATCAGCACCGGGGAGCTGTTTTTT.

The genes are TRBV5-1 and TRBJ2-1; D call uncertain. Germline CDR1 is SGHRS and CDR2 is YFSETQ. Deletions cut 0 bases from V and 7 bases from J, with 8 bases between. The CDR3 is made up of 13 amino acids. The CDR3 loop is CASSLGDVNEQFF. As DNA, the CDR3 is TGCGCCAGCAGCTTGGGGGATGTAAATGAGCAGTTCTTC.

The chain couples TRBV5-1 to TRBJ2-3, with D hard to call. Germline lookup yields CDR1 SGHRS and CDR2 YFSETQ. CDR3 length: 14 amino acids. V gave up 0 bases and J gave up 2 bases, with 7 bases separating them. CDR3 protein: CASSLARSTDTQYF. CDR3 sequence (DNA): TGCGCCAGCAGCTTGGCTAGGTCCACAGATACGCAGTATTTT.

By its share, this clonotype is large (0.1 to 1%). The chain joins TRBV7-2 to TRBJ1-2, with a weak D call TRBD1 (6 bases). This CDR3 has 15 residues. V was clipped by 2 bases and J by 7 bases, with 17 bases between them. Germline CDR1 reads SGHTA; CDR2 reads FQGNSA. CDR3 sequence: CASSLNVGPGAGYTF. The CDR3 DNA sequence: TGTGCCAGCAGCTTAAATGTCGGTCCGGGGGCTGGCTACACCTTC.

This clonotype occurred many times. The chain joins TRBV5-6 to TRBJ1-1; the match to TRBD1 covers 7 bases. Per germline, CDR1 SGHDT and CDR2 YYEEEE. The junction had 12 bases not matched to a gene; V was cut back by 1 base and J by 6 bases. This CDR3 region has 16 residues. CDR3 in DNA: TGTGCCAGCAGCTTGCCCGCAGACAGGGTTGGCCCTGAAGCTTTCTTT. Encoded protein: CASSLPADRVGPEAFF.

The V call is TRBV7-6, the J call TRBJ2-6; 8 nucleotides match TRBD1. The V and J ends lost 5 bases and 4 bases, in that order; junction bases with no gene match: 10. The germline gives CDR1 SGHVS, CDR2 FNYEAQ. The CDR3 has 17 residues. The CDR3 loop reads CASSTGQGLSGANVLTF. As DNA, the CDR3 is TGTGCCAGCAGCACCGGACAGGGACTCTCCGGGGCCAACGTCCTGACTTTC.

CDR3 residues: CASSQGDRGYQETQYF. The CDR3 bases are TGTGCCAGCAGCCAAGGCGACAGGGGCTACCAAGAGACCCAGTACTTC. This rearrangement joins TRBV3-1 to TRBJ2-5, with 8 bases fitting TRBD1. The CDR3 extends over 16 amino acids. Trimming at V came to 1 base and at J to 0 bases, leaving 4 bases not matched to a gene. CDR1 is LGHDT and CDR2 is YNNKEL in the germline V gene (reference sequence).

The gene calls are TRBV10-2 and TRBJ2-2; TRBD2 matches at 11 bases. The CDR3 is made up of 16 amino acids. The germline V gene has CDR1 WSHSY and CDR2 SAAADI. The V gene end was trimmed by 6 bases and the J gene end by 2 bases; junction bases not matched to a gene: 5. The CDR3 spells CASSLLAGGNTGELFF. As DNA, the CDR3 is TGCGCCAGCAGCTTGCTAGCGGGGGGTAACACCGGGGAGCTGTTTTTT.

Remarks on this clonotype: Since a much larger clone is just one base distant, this may be a read error. This rearrangement joins TRBV7-2 to TRBJ2-1; 8 nucleotides agree with TRBD1. This CDR3 spans 15 amino acids. Trimming took 8 bases from V and 6 from J; bases not matched to a gene: 12. Germline V gene data show CDR1 as SGHTA and CDR2 as FQGNSA. The CDR3 coding sequence is TGTGCCAGCGGCCATAAAATAACAGGGGGCAATGAGCAGTTCTTC. It is translated as CASGHKITGGNEQFF.

This clonotype has more than one count but fewer than ten. This sequence joins TRBV24-1 and TRBJ2-1; 10 bases match TRBD2. The CDR3 has 16 amino acids. V lost 4 bases, J lost 6 bases, and 8 bases stayed unmatched. Germline V gene lookup returns CDR1 KGHDR and CDR2 SFDVKD. The CDR3 loop reads CATSDSTSGAFNEQFF. Here the CDR3 DNA reads TGTGCCACCAGTGACTCTACTAGCGGGGCTTTCAATGAGCAGTTCTTC.

The sample holds many counts of this clonotype. One end of the junction fails to match germline, which may point to a read error. The chain has TRBV14 and TRBJ1-2, with D hard to call. This CDR3 spans 14 amino acids. Germline CDR1 reads SGHDN; CDR2 reads FVKESK. The CDR3 reads CASSPGTSKYGYTF. The CDR3 nucleotides read TGTGCCAGCAGCCCGGGTACTTCTAAGTATGGCTACACCTTC.

This clonotype has only a few counts. The rearrangement uses TRBV20-1 and TRBJ2-3, with 9 bases that match TRBD2. There are 14 residues in the CDR3. Germline lookup yields CDR1 DFQATT and CDR2 SNEGSKA (reference sequence). V dropped 2 bases and J dropped 4; count of bases not matched to a gene: 4. CDR3 in DNA: TGCAGTGCTAGACCTAGCGGGGTAGCAGATACGCAGTATTTT. Its protein product is CSARPSGVADTQYF.

This clonotype occurred a few times. The V call is TRBV6-1, the J call TRBJ2-7; D possibly corresponds to TRBD2 (5 bases). The CDR3 has 13 amino acids. Germline-derived CDR1 and CDR2 are MNHNS and SASEGT. V was clipped by 6 bases and J by 5 bases, with 14 bases between them. CDR3 in amino acids: CASRPSWEHEQYF. The CDR3 nucleotides read TGTGCCAGCAGGCCCTCGTGGGAGCACGAGCAGTACTTC.

The chain links TRBV5-5 to TRBJ1-4, with D tentatively TRBD1 (5 bases). Germline lookup yields CDR1 SGHKS and CDR2 YYEKEE (reference sequence). V was trimmed by 7 bases and J by 4 bases, leaving 11 bases between them. The CDR3 runs to 13 residues. The DNA of the CDR3 is TGTGCCAGCGGAGGGCAGGGTAATGAAAAACTGTTTTTT. It translates to CASGGQGNEKLFF.

This chain joins TRBV7-9 and TRBJ2-7, with no clear D. CDR1 and CDR2 from the germline V gene are SEHNR and FQNEAQ (reference sequence). Trimming took off 5 bases at V and 4 bases at J, with 9 bases between the two ends. The CDR3 totals 12 residues. CDR3 protein: CASSPGRYEQYF. The CDR3 nucleotides are TGTGCCAGCAGCCCTGGCCGTTACGAGCAGTACTTC. Full variable domain (outside the CDR3, taken from reference TRBV7-9 and TRBJ2-7): DTGVSQNPRHKITKRGQNVTFRCDPISEHNRLYWYRQTLGQGPEFLTYFQNEAQLEKSRLLSDRFSAERPKGSFSTLEIQRTEQGDSAMYLCASSPGRYEQYFGPGTRLTVT.

This clonotype appeared a few times. CDR3 protein: CSARADYSYEQYF. DNA for the CDR3: TGCAGTGCTAGAGCGGACTACTCCTACGAGCAGTACTTC. This sequence joins TRBV20-1 and TRBJ2-7, with D perhaps matching TRBD2 (6 bases). This CDR3 is built from 13 residues. Trimming pared 1 base from V and 0 bases from J, leaving 7 bases between. Per the germline V gene, CDR1 is DFQATT and CDR2 is SNEGSKA (reference sequence).

This clonotype came up a few times. The V gene is TRBV5-1, the J gene TRBJ1-4; a possible D gene is TRBD1 (5 bases). The CDR3 contains 14 residues. V lost 1 base and J lost 8, with 12 bases in between. Germline CDR1 SGHRS, CDR2 YFSETQ. The DNA of the CDR3 is TGCGCCAGCAGCTTGATCCAGGGTGAGGAAAAACTGTTTTTT. Translation gives CASSLIQGEEKLFF.

This clonotype was detected only a few times. The chain joins TRBV7-6 to TRBJ2-2, with 7 bases fitting TRBD2. This CDR3 spans 16 amino acids. The V gene end was trimmed by 5 bases and the J gene end by 3 bases; junction bases not matched to a gene: 9. Germline-derived CDR1 and CDR2 are SGHVS and FNYEAQ. The CDR3 region is CASSPRGDAYTGELFF. In nucleotides, the CDR3 is TGTGCCAGCAGCCCTCGGGGGGATGCCTACACCGGGGAGCTGTTTTTT.

This clonotype was picked up a small number of times. The CDR3 DNA is TGCGCCAGCGCCAGGGGCCCCGACCCTCTCCAATACGAGCAGTACTTC. Translation gives CASARGPDPLQYEQYF. This rearrangement joins TRBV5-1 to TRBJ2-7; TRBD1 might be the D (6 bases). Germline V gene data show CDR1 as SGHRS and CDR2 as YFSETQ. The V gene lost 7 bases and the J gene lost 4 bases, with 24 bases spanning the gap. The CDR3 covers 16 residues.

The chain is built from TRBV10-3 and TRBJ2-3, with 7 bases fitting TRBD2. The length of the CDR3 is 16 residues. V shed 1 base and J 5 bases; nucleotides not matched to a gene: 9. From germline, CDR1 is ENHRY and CDR2 SYGVKD. The CDR3 DNA is TGTGCCATCAGTGAGTACCTGCGCGGGGGTGAAGATACGCAGTATTTT. This codes for CAISEYLRGGEDTQYF.